This T cell receptor beta chain was profiled in a study of blood T cells in healthy people across ages. It was with a sample-barcoded 5' primer and a J-beta primer mix that a second PCR of roughly 7 to 12 cycles was run. TCRdb re-called the 5' RACE reads through MiXCR, storing one row per CDR3 protein. The sample has around 1,000,000 distinct CDR3 sequences, almost 25% seen once. V was clipped by 5 bases and J by 9 bases; unmatched bases: 12. The CDR3 contains 15 residues. The same specimen was also included in a second study, on T cells of mothers and their children. Per that paper: Donors were three healthy Caucasian mothers and their six children.

The sample taken for sequencing was blood. V usage is TRBV12-3 or TRBV12-4 and J usage is TRBJ2-4; TRBD1 aligns across 8 bases. This clonotype originated in a girl aged 2 to 10 in good health. The CDR3 protein is CASSPRTGRESIQYF. The CDR3 region has the DNA TGTGCCAGCAGTCCTAGGACAGGGAGAGAGAGCATTCAGTACTTC.